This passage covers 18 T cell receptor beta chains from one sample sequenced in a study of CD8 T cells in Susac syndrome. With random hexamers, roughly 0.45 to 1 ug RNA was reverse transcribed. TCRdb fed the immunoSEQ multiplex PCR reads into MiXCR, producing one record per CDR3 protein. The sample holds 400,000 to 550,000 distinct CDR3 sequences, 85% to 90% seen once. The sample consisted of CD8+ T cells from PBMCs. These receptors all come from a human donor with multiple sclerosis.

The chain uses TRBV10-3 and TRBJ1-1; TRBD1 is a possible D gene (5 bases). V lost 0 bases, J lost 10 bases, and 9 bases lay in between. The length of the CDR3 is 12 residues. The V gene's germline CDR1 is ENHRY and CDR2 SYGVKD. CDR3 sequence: CAISESTGGAFF. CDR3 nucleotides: TGTGCCATCAGTGAGTCTACGGGGGGAGCTTTCTTT.

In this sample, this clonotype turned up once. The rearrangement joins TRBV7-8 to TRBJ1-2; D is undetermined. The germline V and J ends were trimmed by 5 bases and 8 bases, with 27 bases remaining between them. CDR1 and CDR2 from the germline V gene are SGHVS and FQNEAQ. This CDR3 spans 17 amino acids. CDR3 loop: CASSPLPPPHSPVGYTF. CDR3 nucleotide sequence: TGTGCCAGCAGCCCTTTACCCCCACCGCACTCTCCCGTAGGCTACACCTTC. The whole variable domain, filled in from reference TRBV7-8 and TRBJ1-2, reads GAGVSQSPRYKVAKRGQDVALRCDPISGHVSLFWYQQALGQGPEFLTYFQNEAQLDKSGLPSDRFFAERPEGSVSTLKIQRTQQEDSAVYLCASSPLPPPHSPVGYTFGSGTRLTVV.

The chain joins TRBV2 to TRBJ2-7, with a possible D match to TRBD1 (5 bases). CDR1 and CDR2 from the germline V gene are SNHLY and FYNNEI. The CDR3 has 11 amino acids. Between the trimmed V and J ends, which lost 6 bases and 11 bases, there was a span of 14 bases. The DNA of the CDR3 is TGTGCCAGCAGGGCCCAGGGCCGGGAGTACTTC. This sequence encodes CASRAQGREYF.

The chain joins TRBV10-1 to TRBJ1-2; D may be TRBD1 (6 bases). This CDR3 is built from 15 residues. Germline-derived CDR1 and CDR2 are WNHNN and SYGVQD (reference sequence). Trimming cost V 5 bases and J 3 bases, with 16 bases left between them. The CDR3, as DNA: TGCGCCAGCAGTCCACAGGGAATGCATTACTATGGCTACACCTTC. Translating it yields CASSPQGMHYYGYTF.

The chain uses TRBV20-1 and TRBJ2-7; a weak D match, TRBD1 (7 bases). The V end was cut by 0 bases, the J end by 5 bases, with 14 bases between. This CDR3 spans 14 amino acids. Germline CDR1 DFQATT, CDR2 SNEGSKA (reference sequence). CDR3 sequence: CSARDRAGGNEQYF. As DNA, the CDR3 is TGCAGTGCTAGAGATCGAGCAGGGGGGAACGAGCAGTACTTC.

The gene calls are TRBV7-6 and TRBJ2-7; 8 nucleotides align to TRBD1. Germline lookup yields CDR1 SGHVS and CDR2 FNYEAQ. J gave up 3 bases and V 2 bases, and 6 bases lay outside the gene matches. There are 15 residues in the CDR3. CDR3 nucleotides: TGTGCCAGCAGCTTAACAGGGGGAGTTTTCTACGAGCAGTACTTC. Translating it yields CASSLTGGVFYEQYF.

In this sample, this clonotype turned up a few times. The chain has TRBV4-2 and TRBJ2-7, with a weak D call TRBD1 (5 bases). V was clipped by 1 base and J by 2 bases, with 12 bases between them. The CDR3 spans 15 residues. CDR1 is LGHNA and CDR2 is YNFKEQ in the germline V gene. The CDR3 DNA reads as TGTGCCAGCAGCCAAGTGGAAGGGGCGGCCTACGAGCAGTACTTC. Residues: CASSQVEGAAYEQYF.

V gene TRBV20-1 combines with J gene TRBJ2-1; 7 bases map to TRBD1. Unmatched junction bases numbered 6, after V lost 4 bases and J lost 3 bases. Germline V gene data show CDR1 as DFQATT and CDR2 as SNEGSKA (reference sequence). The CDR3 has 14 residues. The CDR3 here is CSANGQEFYNEQFF. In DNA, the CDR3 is TGCAGTGCTAATGGACAGGAGTTCTACAATGAGCAGTTCTTC.

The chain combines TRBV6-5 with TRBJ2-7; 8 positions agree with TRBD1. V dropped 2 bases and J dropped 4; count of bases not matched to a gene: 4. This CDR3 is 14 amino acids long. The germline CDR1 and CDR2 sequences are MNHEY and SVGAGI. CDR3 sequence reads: CASSYATGEYEQYF. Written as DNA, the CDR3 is TGTGCCAGCAGTTACGCGACAGGGGAGTACGAGCAGTACTTC.

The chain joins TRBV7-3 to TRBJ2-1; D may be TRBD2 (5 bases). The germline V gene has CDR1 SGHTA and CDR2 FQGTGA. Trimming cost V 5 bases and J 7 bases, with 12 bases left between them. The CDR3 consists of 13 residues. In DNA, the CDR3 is TGTGCCAGCAGCCAAGCCCCGGGGAATGAGCAGTTCTTC. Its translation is CASSQAPGNEQFF.

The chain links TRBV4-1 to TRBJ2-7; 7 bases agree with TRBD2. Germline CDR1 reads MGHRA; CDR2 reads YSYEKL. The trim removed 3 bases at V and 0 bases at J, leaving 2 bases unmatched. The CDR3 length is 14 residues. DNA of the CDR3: TGCGCCAGCAGCCATAGCGGGTCCTCCTACGAGCAGTACTTC. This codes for CASSHSGSSYEQYF.

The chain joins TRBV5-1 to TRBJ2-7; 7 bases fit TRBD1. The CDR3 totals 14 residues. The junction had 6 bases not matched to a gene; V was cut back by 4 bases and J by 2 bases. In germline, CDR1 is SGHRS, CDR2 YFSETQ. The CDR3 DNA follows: TGCGCCAGCAGCGAGGACAGGCCCACCTACGAGCAGTACTTC. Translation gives CASSEDRPTYEQYF.

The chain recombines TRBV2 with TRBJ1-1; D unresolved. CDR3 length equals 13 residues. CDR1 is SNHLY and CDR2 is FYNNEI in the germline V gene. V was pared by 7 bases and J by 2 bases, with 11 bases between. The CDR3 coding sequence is TGTGCCAGCACAGTGGCGGATAACACTGAAGCTTTCTTT. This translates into CASTVADNTEAFF.

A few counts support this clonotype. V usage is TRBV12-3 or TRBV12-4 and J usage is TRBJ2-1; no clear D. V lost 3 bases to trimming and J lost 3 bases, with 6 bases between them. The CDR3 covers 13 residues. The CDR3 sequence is CASSFVNYNEQFF. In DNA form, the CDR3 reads TGTGCCAGCAGTTTTGTAAACTACAATGAGCAGTTCTTC.

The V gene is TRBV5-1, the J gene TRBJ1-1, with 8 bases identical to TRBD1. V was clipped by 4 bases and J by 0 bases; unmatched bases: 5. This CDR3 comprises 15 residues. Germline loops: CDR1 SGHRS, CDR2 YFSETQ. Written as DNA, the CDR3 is TGCGCCAGCAGCGGACAGGGTGGGATGAACACTGAAGCTTTCTTT. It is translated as CASSGQGGMNTEAFF. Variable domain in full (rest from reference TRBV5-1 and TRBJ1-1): KAGVTQTPRYLIKTRGQQVTLSCSPISGHRSVSWYQQTPGQGLQFLFEYFSETQRNKGNFPGRFSGRQFSNSRSEMNVSTLELGDSALYLCASSGQGGMNTEAFFGQGTRLTVV.

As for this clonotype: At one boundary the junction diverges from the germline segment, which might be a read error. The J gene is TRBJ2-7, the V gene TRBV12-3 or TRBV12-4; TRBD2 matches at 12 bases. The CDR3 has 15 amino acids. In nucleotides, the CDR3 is TGTGCCGGCAGTTCGACTAGCGGGAGTCCCCACGAGCAGTACTTC. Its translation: CAGSSTSGSPHEQYF.

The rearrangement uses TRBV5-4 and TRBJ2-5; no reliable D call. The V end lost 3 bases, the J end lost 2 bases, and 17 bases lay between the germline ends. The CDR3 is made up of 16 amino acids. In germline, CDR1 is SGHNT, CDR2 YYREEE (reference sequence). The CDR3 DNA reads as TGTGCCAGCAGCTGGGGATTCCGGACGGAGCAAGAGACCCAGTACTTC. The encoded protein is CASSWGFRTEQETQYF.

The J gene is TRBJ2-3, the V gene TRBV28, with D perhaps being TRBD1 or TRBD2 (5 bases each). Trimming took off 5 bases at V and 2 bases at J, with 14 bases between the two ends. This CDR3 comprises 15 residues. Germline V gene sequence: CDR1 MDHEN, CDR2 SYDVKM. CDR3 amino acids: CASSTGTDLTDTQYF. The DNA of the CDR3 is TGTGCCAGCAGTACCGGGACGGACCTCACAGATACGCAGTATTTT.